The 27 T cell receptor beta chains presented below share a single source sample, sequenced in a study of beta chain features in type 1 diabetes. Their recognized antigens are unknown. Expressed TCRB transcripts got sequenced, as all isolated RNA was reverse transcribed. Method: immunoSEQ multiplex PCR; TCRdb's copy keeps in-frame clones and lacks some. The data hold roughly 350,000 clones, with roughly a tenth observed a single time. Study-wide results and limits: TCRB CDR3s were moderately but significantly shorter in Type 1 diabetes patients in all four CD4+ subsets.

The specimen was central memory CD4+ T cells from blood. The receptors originated from a man under 40 with type 1 diabetes.

The chain combines TRBV6-1 with TRBJ2-1; D not resolved. Trimming cost V 5 bases and J 7 bases, with 6 bases left between them. The CDR3 is 11 residues long. Germline V gives CDR1 MNHNS, CDR2 SASEGT. The CDR3 here is CASSSLNEQFF. Here the CDR3 DNA reads TGTGCCAGCAGTTCCTTAAATGAGCAGTTCTTC.

This clone occurred a few times. This CDR3 is also generated by other DNA sequences in the sample. The rearrangement joins TRBV2 to TRBJ2-2; D is uncertain. Germline V gene data show CDR1 as SNHLY and CDR2 as FYNNEI. CDR3 size: 13 residues. V gave up 5 bases and J gave up 1 base, with 5 bases separating them. Here the CDR3 DNA reads TGTGCCAGCAGTCGAGAGAACACCGGGGAGCTGTTTTTT. This sequence encodes CASSRENTGELFF.

A few counts support this clone. The chain has TRBV11-2 and TRBJ1-2; D not resolved. Trimming left V 5 bases short and J 0 bases short, with 13 bases between. CDR1 and CDR2 (germline): SGHAT, FQNNGV. CDR3 size: 15 residues. In DNA, the CDR3 is TGTGCCAGCAGCCCCCGGGTTCAAGCTAACTATGGCTACACCTTC. Residues: CASSPRVQANYGYTF.

This clone was recorded a few times. The V call is TRBV6-1, the J call TRBJ2-1; D is possibly TRBD1 (5 bases). With 7 bases removed from V and 3 bases from J, the gap between germline ends came to 13 bases. There are 14 residues in the CDR3. Germline loops: CDR1 MNHNS, CDR2 SASEGT. In DNA form, the CDR3 reads TGTGCCAGCAAGGGGAAGTACGACTACAATGAGCAGTTCTTC. Amino acid sequence: CASKGKYDYNEQFF.

V and J are TRBV29-1 and TRBJ1-3; unclear D gene. CDR1 and CDR2 from the germline V gene are SQVTM and ANQGSEA. The CDR3 extends over 17 amino acids. V lost 7 bases and J 0 bases, leaving 22 bases between the germline ends. The CDR3 DNA is TGCAGCGGCTCTACGGACGTGGACGTGATCTCTGGAAACACCATATATTTT. Amino acids: CSGSTDVDVISGNTIYF.

The chain couples TRBV7-9 to TRBJ1-2, with D perhaps TRBD1 (6 bases). This CDR3 contains 15 residues. Per germline, CDR1 SEHNR and CDR2 FQNEAQ (reference sequence). The V end lost 5 bases, the J end lost 4 bases, and 17 bases lay between the germline ends. The CDR3 protein is CASSSPQGRGYGYTF. The CDR3 DNA follows: TGTGCCAGCAGCAGCCCTCAGGGGCGCGGCTATGGCTACACCTTC.

The chain is built from TRBV28 and TRBJ2-3; 7 nucleotides line up with TRBD1. This CDR3 region has 15 residues. Germline V gene sequence: CDR1 MDHEN, CDR2 SYDVKM. The trim removed 7 bases at V and 4 bases at J, leaving 11 bases unmatched. Here the CDR3 reads CASNELAGGADTQYF. Written as DNA, the CDR3 is TGTGCCAGCAATGAACTGGCAGGGGGTGCAGATACGCAGTATTTT.

This clone was found a few times. Compared with germline, one end of the junction differs, possibly owing to a read error. The V and J genes are TRBV11-2 and TRBJ2-7; TRBD2 agrees at 13 bases. CDR3 length: 13 amino acids. In germline, CDR1 is SGHAT, CDR2 FQNNGV. Here the CDR3 DNA reads TGTGCCAGCAGCATAGGGCTGACGGGACTAGCGGGATTC. Protein: CASSIGLTGLAGF. The full variable domain, completed using reference TRBV11-2 and TRBJ2-7, is EAGVAQSPRYKIIEKRQSVAFWCNPISGHATLYWYQQILGQGPKLLIQFQNNGVVDDSQLPKDRFSAERLKGVDSTLKIQPAKLEDSAVYLCASSIGLTGLAGFGPGTRLTVT.

This clone has a count of ten or more. The chain carries TRBV19 and TRBJ1-5; D call uncertain. Germline V gene lookup returns CDR1 LNHDA and CDR2 SQIVND (reference sequence). V was trimmed by 4 bases and J by 4 bases, leaving 17 bases between them. This CDR3 has 16 amino acids. For the CDR3, the DNA is TGTGCCAGTAGTAGGGAGGGAGTAGGACCGAATCAGCCCCAGCATTTT. Amino acids: CASSREGVGPNQPQHF. The full variable domain, its missing parts supplied by reference TRBV19 and TRBJ1-5, is DGGITQSPKYLFRKEGQNVTLSCEQNLNHDAMYWYRQDPGQGLRLIYYSQIVNDFQKGDIAEGYSVSREKKESFPLTVTSAQKNPTAFYLCASSREGVGPNQPQHFGDGTRLSIL.

This clone was recorded many times. The chain combines TRBV7-9 with TRBJ1-1, with D possibly being TRBD1 (6 bases). The CDR3 is 14 amino acids. The V end was cut by 6 bases, the J end by 1 base, with 12 bases between. Germline CDR1 is SEHNR and CDR2 is FQNEAQ (reference sequence). The CDR3 nucleotides read TGTGCCAGCAGTCCCGGACAGAAGAACACTGAAGCTTTCTTT. Its protein is CASSPGQKNTEAFF.

This clone was observed many times. The chain recombines TRBV7-2 with TRBJ2-7; no firm D call. The germline gives CDR1 SGHTA, CDR2 FQGNSA. V lost 8 bases and J lost 8, with 22 bases in between. This CDR3 spans 14 amino acids. This CDR3 is CASSPGQEGYQQYF. The CDR3 nucleotides are TGTGCCAGCTCCCCTGGGCAGGAAGGTTATCAGCAGTACTTC. The full variable domain, its missing parts supplied by reference TRBV7-2 and TRBJ2-7, is GAGVSQSPSNKVTEKGKDVELRCDPISGHTALYWYRQSLGQGLEFLIYFQGNSAPDKSGLPSDRFSAERTGGSVSTLTIQRTQQEDSAVYLCASSPGQEGYQQYFGPGTRLTVT.

Note on this clone: Different DNA sequences within this sample yield the same CDR3. The chain employs TRBV9 and TRBJ2-7, with TRBD2 matching over 7 bases. J lost 6 bases, V lost 0 bases, and 3 bases had no gene match. From germline, CDR1 is SGDLS and CDR2 YYNGEE. The CDR3 contains 13 residues. The CDR3 DNA reads TGTGCCAGCAGCGTAGAATGGGGGGGCGAGCAGTACTTC. It yields the protein CASSVEWGGEQYF. Filled out from reference TRBV9 and TRBJ2-7, the complete variable domain reads DSGVTQTPKHLITATGQRVTLRCSPRSGDLSVYWYQQSLDQGLQFLIQYYNGEERAKGNILERFSAQQFPDLHSELNLSSLELGDSALYFCASSVEWGGEQYFGPGTRLTVT.

This clone was counted between two and nine times. The V call is TRBV7-2, the J call TRBJ2-2; no reliable D call. The CDR3 contains 16 residues. Germline CDR1 is SGHTA and CDR2 is FQGNSA. V was cut by 5 bases and J by 5 bases, with 18 bases left in between. The CDR3: CASSPPWGRETGELFF. The CDR3 DNA reads TGTGCCAGCAGCCCTCCGTGGGGTCGAGAGACCGGGGAGCTGTTTTTT.

This clone was recorded many times. V gene TRBV5-1 combines with J gene TRBJ2-1; 7 bases align to TRBD2. The CDR3 covers 15 residues. Unmatched junction bases numbered 12, after V lost 4 bases and J lost 8 bases. Germline CDR1 reads SGHRS; CDR2 reads YFSETQ. The CDR3 loop reads CASSPQGLDADEQFF. CDR3 DNA sequence: TGCGCCAGCAGCCCTCAAGGACTAGATGCCGATGAGCAGTTCTTC.

This clone was counted ten times or more. V usage is TRBV29-1 and J usage is TRBJ1-4, with D hard to call. Trimming pared 0 bases from V and 12 bases from J, leaving 11 bases between. The CDR3 spans 12 residues. Germline V gene lookup returns CDR1 SQVTM and CDR2 ANQGSEA. The CDR3 coding sequence is TGCAGCGTTGAAGATCATGGCATTCAACTGTTTTTT. Its protein is CSVEDHGIQLFF. Drawing the rest from reference TRBV29-1 and TRBJ1-4, the complete variable domain is SAVISQKPSRDICQRGTSLTIQCQVDSQVTMMFWYRQQPGQSLTLIATANQGSEATYESGFVIDKFPISRPNLTFSTLTVSNMSPEDSSIYLCSVEDHGIQLFFGSGTQLSVL.

This clone showed up many times. The chain couples TRBV6-5 to TRBJ1-1, with TRBD1 matching 7 bases. Trimming at V came to 6 bases and at J to 5 bases, leaving 6 bases not matched to a gene. The germline V gene has CDR1 MNHEY and CDR2 SVGAGI. The CDR3 has 13 residues. The CDR3 DNA sequence: TGTGCCAGCAGCTCGACAGGGTGGACTGAAGCTTTCTTT. Residues: CASSSTGWTEAFF.

This clone was seen more than once but under ten times. The genes are TRBV10-3 and TRBJ2-3, with 11 bases identical to TRBD2. The CDR3 is 16 amino acids. The ends lost 2 bases at V and 6 bases at J; junction bases unmatched: 7. Germline CDR1 reads ENHRY; CDR2 reads SYGVKD. CDR3 protein: CAISEPGLAGEDTQYF. The CDR3 DNA reads as TGTGCCATCAGTGAGCCTGGACTAGCGGGTGAGGATACGCAGTATTTT.

This clone has a count of ten or more. V is TRBV9 and J is TRBJ1-2; D call uncertain. The germline V gene encodes CDR1 SGDLS and CDR2 YYNGEE. The CDR3 extends over 15 amino acids. Trimming shortened V by 0 bases and J by 4 bases, and 13 bases separated the two germline ends. Here the CDR3 DNA reads TGTGCCAGCAGCGTAGAAGGGCAGACTAGCTATGGCTACACCTTC. It translates to CASSVEGQTSYGYTF. Supplemented by reference TRBV9 and TRBJ1-2, the full variable domain reads DSGVTQTPKHLITATGQRVTLRCSPRSGDLSVYWYQQSLDQGLQFLIQYYNGEERAKGNILERFSAQQFPDLHSELNLSSLELGDSALYFCASSVEGQTSYGYTFGSGTRLTVV.

The chain has TRBV25-1 and TRBJ2-5; D is tentatively TRBD1 or TRBD2 (6 bases each). The length of the CDR3 is 15 residues. V dropped 7 bases and J dropped 5 bases, with 20 bases sitting between them. Germline V gene sequence: CDR1 MGHDK, CDR2 SYGVNS. The CDR3 is CASTKSLGGAETQYF. For the CDR3, the DNA is TGTGCCAGCACCAAATCCCTGGGGGGCGCGGAGACCCAGTACTTC.

This clone was observed many times. V gene TRBV4-1 combines with J gene TRBJ2-6; TRBD1 matches at 8 bases. Germline CDR1 and CDR2: MGHRA and YSYEKL. J gave up 0 bases and V 1 base, and 8 bases lay outside the gene matches. CDR3 length: 19 amino acids. This chain's CDR3 is CASSQGSGTGSSGANVLTF. As DNA, the CDR3 is TGCGCCAGCAGCCAAGGCTCCGGGACAGGTAGCTCTGGGGCCAACGTCCTGACTTTC.

This clone was seen more than once but under ten times. The chain has TRBV5-1 and TRBJ1-3; the match to TRBD1 covers 7 bases. The germline V gene has CDR1 SGHRS and CDR2 YFSETQ. This CDR3 has 17 residues. With V trimmed by 4 bases and J by 1 base, 11 bases remained unmatched. CDR3 sequence (DNA): TGCGCCAGCAGCGTTCAAGTGGCAGGGGGATCTGGAAACACCATATATTTT. It yields the protein CASSVQVAGGSGNTIYF.

The CDR3, as DNA: TGTGCCAGCAGCTTAGGATATATAAATGGCTACACCTTC. This translates into CASSLGYINGYTF. The chain combines TRBV7-9 with TRBJ1-2; D remains unclear. The CDR3 is made up of 13 amino acids. Germline V lookup: CDR1 SEHNR, CDR2 FQNEAQ (reference sequence). The V and J ends lost 1 base and 6 bases respectively, with 9 bases between them.

In this sample, this clone turned up a few times. The sample has other DNA sequences that encode this CDR3 too. This chain uses TRBV2 with TRBJ1-1; tentatively, D is TRBD1 (5 bases). The CDR3 spans 13 residues. CDR1 and CDR2 from the germline V gene are SNHLY and FYNNEI. The V end was cut by 3 bases, the J end by 2 bases, with 7 bases between. The CDR3 here is CASSEQGNTEAFF. In nucleotides, the CDR3 is TGTGCCAGCAGTGAGCAGGGAAACACTGAAGCTTTCTTT.

This clone showed up just a few times. The gene calls are TRBV9 and TRBJ2-3; 8 nucleotides agree with TRBD2. Germline values: CDR1 SGDLS, CDR2 YYNGEE. V was clipped by 4 bases and J by 8 bases; unmatched bases: 9. The length of the CDR3 is 14 residues. CDR3 region: CASSLSGEAGTQYF. In DNA, the CDR3 is TGTGCCAGCAGCCTTAGCGGGGAGGCGGGTACGCAGTATTTT.

This clone came up a few times. This rearrangement joins TRBV7-6 to TRBJ2-5; D could derive from TRBD1 or TRBD2 (6 bases each). CDR3 size: 13 residues. Germline CDR1 SGHVS, CDR2 FNYEAQ. Trimming took off 5 bases at V and 5 bases at J, with 12 bases between the two ends. The CDR3 DNA is TGTGCCAGCAGCCCAACAGGGAGGGAGACCCAGTACTTC. It translates to CASSPTGRETQYF.

This clone was seen a few times. The chain is built from TRBV5-6 and TRBJ1-2; weak D call: TRBD1 (5 bases). This CDR3 is 15 amino acids long. From germline, CDR1 is SGHDT and CDR2 YYEEEE. V gave up 3 bases and J gave up 3 bases, with 15 bases separating them. In DNA, the CDR3 is TGTGCCAGCAGCTCCGCAGTGGAGGGGTACTATGGCTACACCTTC. Protein: CASSSAVEGYYGYTF.

There are a few counts of this clone. This chain uses TRBV19 with TRBJ2-1; 7 bases line up with TRBD2. Per germline, CDR1 LNHDA and CDR2 SQIVND (reference sequence). The CDR3 loop spans 15 amino acids. Trimming removed 3 bases from V and 4 bases from J; junction bases left unmatched: 6. DNA of the CDR3: TGTGCCAGTAGTATTAGTGTGGGAGGGTACAATGAGCAGTTCTTC. It codes for CASSISVGGYNEQFF.